These 20 T cell receptor beta chains came from one sample sequenced in a study of blood T cell repertoires in COVID-19. Repertoires were generated with immunoSEQ multiplex PCR, while TCRdb's copy carries only in-frame clones and drops some. The sample holds around 420,000 clones, approximately 86% seen once. Sequenced sample: PBMCs or T cells enriched from blood (not recorded which). These receptors all come from a woman aged 40 to 50 with acute COVID-19.

The chain has TRBV7-6 and TRBJ2-5; D is possibly TRBD2 (5 bases). Trimming took 0 bases from V and 5 from J, leaving 10 bases between them. The CDR3 covers 14 residues. The germline gives CDR1 SGHVS, CDR2 FNYEAQ. CDR3 sequence reads: CASSLARVSETQYF. The CDR3 DNA sequence: TGTGCCAGCAGCTTAGCGCGGGTCAGCGAGACCCAGTACTTC. Supplemented by reference TRBV7-6 and TRBJ2-5, the full variable domain reads GAGVSQSPRYKVTKRGQDVALRCDPISGHVSLYWYRQALGQGPEFLTYFNYEAQQDKSGLPNDRFSAERPEGSISTLTIQRTEQRDSAMYRCASSLARVSETQYFGPGTRLLVL.

This clone was seen only once. V and J are TRBV29-1 and TRBJ2-3; D remains ambiguous. Per germline, CDR1 SQVTM and CDR2 ANQGSEA. This CDR3 contains 15 residues. Trimming removed 4 bases at V and 2 bases at J, with 16 bases between. As DNA, the CDR3 is TGCAGCGTTGGGGCCGGTCCAGTAATCACAGATACGCAGTATTTT. Translated, it gives CSVGAGPVITDTQYF.

V is TRBV6-4 and J is TRBJ2-2; 8 bases map to TRBD1. The CDR3 consists of 15 residues. The germline V gene encodes CDR1 MRHNA and CDR2 SNTAGT. J was trimmed by 0 bases and V by 6 bases; bases with no gene match: 3. The DNA of the CDR3 is TGTGCCAGCAGCCAACAGGGGGCGAACACCGGGGAGCTGTTTTTT. As protein: CASSQQGANTGELFF.

The table lists this clone with a count of one. This rearrangement joins TRBV5-5 to TRBJ2-5, with 7 bases identical to TRBD1. CDR3 length equals 15 residues. Per the germline V gene, CDR1 is SGHKS and CDR2 is YYEKEE (reference sequence). J lost 2 bases, V lost 5 bases, and 9 bases had no gene match. DNA for the CDR3: TGTGCCAGCAGATTAGGGACAGCCTGGCAAGAGACCCAGTACTTC. Its protein is CASRLGTAWQETQYF.

The chain carries TRBV2 and TRBJ2-1, with 10 bases identical to TRBD2. The junction had 17 bases not matched to a gene; V was cut back by 8 bases and J by 10 bases. Germline CDR1 and CDR2: SNHLY and FYNNEI. The CDR3 covers 16 residues. DNA for the CDR3: TGTGCCAGCGGGTTTAGCAGGACTAGCGGATTACAAGAGCAGTTCTTC. This codes for CASGFSRTSGLQEQFF.

The gene calls are TRBV5-5 and TRBJ2-3, with TRBD2 matching 8 bases. Trimming at V came to 0 bases and at J to 2 bases, leaving 2 bases not matched to a gene. The CDR3 is 15 amino acids. The germline gives CDR1 SGHKS, CDR2 YYEKEE (reference sequence). The CDR3 coding sequence is TGTGCCAGCAGCTTGGGTAGCGGGACCACAGATACGCAGTATTTT. Its protein is CASSLGSGTTDTQYF.

This clone was observed once. The chain employs TRBV6-5 and TRBJ2-1, with 13 bases lining up with TRBD2. The CDR3 sequence is 15 residues long. Germline V gene data show CDR1 as MNHEY and CDR2 as SVGAGI. Trimming took 6 bases from V and 8 from J; bases not matched to a gene: 7. The CDR3 bases are TGTGCCAGCAGCCCCGGGACTAGCGGGGCCTATGAGCAGTTCTTC. This encodes CASSPGTSGAYEQFF.

This chain uses TRBV2 with TRBJ1-5, with 11 bases identical to TRBD1. The CDR3 spans 15 residues. Germline CDR1 is SNHLY and CDR2 is FYNNEI. Losses at the gene ends were 6 bases for V and 6 bases for J; bases not matched to a gene: 7. CDR3: CASSPRTGGSQPQHF. CDR3 DNA sequence: TGTGCCAGCAGCCCCCGGACAGGGGGCTCTCAGCCCCAGCATTTT.

The chain joins TRBV29-1 to TRBJ1-6; possible D gene TRBD1, 6 bases. Looked up from germline, CDR1 is SQVTM and CDR2 is ANQGSEA. V lost 6 bases and J 7 bases, leaving 13 bases between the germline ends. The CDR3 totals 13 residues. The CDR3 reads CSVRVRGNSPLHF. CDR3 coding DNA: TGCAGCGTCCGTGTCAGGGGAAATTCACCCCTCCACTTT.

This clone turned up a few times. The genes are TRBV7-9 and TRBJ1-1; TRBD1 matches at 8 bases. V lost 2 bases and J lost 1; bases outside the gene matches: 6. Per the germline V gene, CDR1 is SEHNR and CDR2 is FQNEAQ (reference sequence). The CDR3 sequence is 16 residues long. CDR3 region: CASSLLAGGGNTEAFF. The CDR3 region has the DNA TGTGCCAGCAGCTTATTGGCAGGGGGCGGGAACACTGAAGCTTTCTTT.

The chain joins TRBV11-2 to TRBJ2-7, with 7 positions matching TRBD2. Trimming took 5 bases from V and 9 from J; bases not matched to a gene: 10. Germline CDR1 SGHAT, CDR2 FQNNGV. There are 13 residues in the CDR3. The DNA of the CDR3 is TGTGCCAGCAGCCCGGGGTGGGGGAGGGGGCAGTACTTC. It translates to CASSPGWGRGQYF.

This clone has ten or more counts. The chain links TRBV24-1 to TRBJ1-3; D is ambiguous. Germline lookup yields CDR1 KGHDR and CDR2 SFDVKD. V gave up 12 bases and J gave up 6 bases, with 11 bases separating them. The length of the CDR3 is 11 residues. The CDR3 DNA follows: TGTGCCTCTCGACTGTCAAACACCATATATTTT. Its translation: CASRLSNTIYF.

In this sample, this clone turned up many times. The chain uses TRBV5-1 and TRBJ2-5; 9 nucleotides match TRBD2. V lost 3 bases and J lost 4; bases outside the gene matches: 7. Germline V lookup: CDR1 SGHRS, CDR2 YFSETQ. CDR3 size: 15 residues. CDR3 DNA: TGCGCCAGCAGCTGGCGGGGGGGAGAAGGAGAGACCCAGTACTTC. Translation: CASSWRGGEGETQYF.

V and J are TRBV5-1 and TRBJ1-2; 7 bases fit TRBD1. The CDR3 has 13 amino acids. With V trimmed by 1 base and J by 4 bases, 1 base remained unmatched. Germline V gene data show CDR1 as SGHRS and CDR2 as YFSETQ. The CDR3 DNA reads TGCGCCAGCAGCTTGACAGGGGTCTATGGCTACACCTTC. Translation: CASSLTGVYGYTF.

The chain is built from TRBV5-1 and TRBJ2-3; TRBD1 is a possible D gene (5 bases). The V and J ends lost 3 bases and 3 bases respectively, with 14 bases between them. The CDR3 runs 15 residues. Germline values: CDR1 SGHRS, CDR2 YFSETQ. Here the CDR3 DNA reads TGCGCCAGCAGCTGGACATCGGATCCAACAGATACGCAGTATTTT. This gives the protein CASSWTSDPTDTQYF.

V gene TRBV5-4 combines with J gene TRBJ1-1; D gene ambiguous. Trimming cost V 1 base and J 6 bases, with 7 bases left between them. Germline CDR1 and CDR2: SGHNT and YYREEE (reference sequence). The CDR3 consists of 12 residues. CDR3 nucleotide sequence: TGTGCCAGCAGCTTGCTTCCAGCTGAAGCTTTCTTT. It translates to CASSLLPAEAFF.

This sequence joins TRBV4-2 and TRBJ1-1, with TRBD1 as a possible D gene (5 bases). The CDR3 loop spans 13 amino acids. The V and J ends lost 3 bases and 6 bases respectively, with 11 bases between them. In germline, CDR1 is LGHNA, CDR2 YNFKEQ. CDR3 sequence (DNA): TGTGCCAGCAGCCATTCCCGGGACTCTGAAGCTTTCTTT. Its protein product is CASSHSRDSEAFF.

The J gene is TRBJ2-7, the V gene TRBV28; D is perhaps TRBD2 (6 bases). CDR1 and CDR2 from the germline V gene are MDHEN and SYDVKM. This CDR3 region has 16 residues. With 5 bases removed from V and 0 bases from J, the gap between germline ends came to 17 bases. CDR3 sequence reads: CASSTISGGSSYEQYF. In nucleotides, the CDR3 is TGTGCCAGCAGTACTATTAGCGGAGGGAGCTCCTACGAGCAGTACTTC. Complete variable domain (other parts from reference TRBV28 and TRBJ2-7): DVKVTQSSRYLVKRTGEKVFLECVQDMDHENMFWYRQDPGLGLRLIYFSYDVKMKEKGDIPEGYSVSREKKERFSLILESASTNQTSMYLCASSTISGGSSYEQYFGPGTRLTVT.

The rearrangement links TRBV5-6 to TRBJ2-7; TRBD1 matches at 7 bases. After removal of 6 bases from V and 3 bases from J, the junction contained 12 bases not matched to a gene. The CDR3 has 15 residues. Germline V gene data show CDR1 as SGHDT and CDR2 as YYEEEE. CDR3 loop: CASNPGTDLIYEQYF. The CDR3, as DNA: TGTGCCAGCAATCCTGGGACAGACCTAATCTACGAGCAGTACTTC.

The chain joins TRBV7-9 to TRBJ1-3; the D is unclear. V lost 2 bases, J lost 3 bases, and 11 bases lay in between. Germline V gives CDR1 SEHNR, CDR2 FQNEAQ (reference sequence). CDR3 length: 15 residues. The CDR3, as DNA: TGTGCCAGCAGCTTAAAGTACTTGAGTGGAAACACCATATATTTT. Its translation is CASSLKYLSGNTIYF.